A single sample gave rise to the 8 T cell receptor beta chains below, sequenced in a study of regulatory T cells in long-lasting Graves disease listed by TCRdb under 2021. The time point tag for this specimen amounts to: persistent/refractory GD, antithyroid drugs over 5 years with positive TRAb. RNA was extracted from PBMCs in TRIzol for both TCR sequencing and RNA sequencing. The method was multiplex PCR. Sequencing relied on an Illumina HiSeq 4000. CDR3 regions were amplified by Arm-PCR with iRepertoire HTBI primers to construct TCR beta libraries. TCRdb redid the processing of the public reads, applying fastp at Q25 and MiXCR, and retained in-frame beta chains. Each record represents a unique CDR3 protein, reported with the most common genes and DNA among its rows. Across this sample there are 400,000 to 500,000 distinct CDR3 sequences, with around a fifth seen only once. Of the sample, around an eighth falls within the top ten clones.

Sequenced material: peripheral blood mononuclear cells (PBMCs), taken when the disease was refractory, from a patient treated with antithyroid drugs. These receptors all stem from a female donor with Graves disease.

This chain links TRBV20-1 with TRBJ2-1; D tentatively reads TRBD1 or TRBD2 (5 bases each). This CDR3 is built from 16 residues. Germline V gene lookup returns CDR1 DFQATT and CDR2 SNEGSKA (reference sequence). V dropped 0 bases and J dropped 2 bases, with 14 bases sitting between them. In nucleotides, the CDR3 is TGCAGTGCTAGAGAGGGACCTGACCTCACCTACAATGAGCAGTTCTTC. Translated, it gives CSAREGPDLTYNEQFF.

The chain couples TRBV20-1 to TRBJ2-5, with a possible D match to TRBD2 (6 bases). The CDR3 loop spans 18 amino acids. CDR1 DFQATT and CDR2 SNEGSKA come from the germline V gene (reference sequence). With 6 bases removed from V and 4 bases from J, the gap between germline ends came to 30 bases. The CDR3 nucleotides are TGCAGTGCCGAAACCGTCCGGGAGAGTCTGGCGGTTCCAGAGACCCAGTACTTC. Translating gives CSAETVRESLAVPETQYF.

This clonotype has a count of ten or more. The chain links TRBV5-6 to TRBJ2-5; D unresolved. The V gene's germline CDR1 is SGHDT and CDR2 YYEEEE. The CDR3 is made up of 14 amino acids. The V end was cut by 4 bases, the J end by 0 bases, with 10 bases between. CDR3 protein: CASSLDPNQETQYF. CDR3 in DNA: TGTGCCAGCAGCCTAGACCCGAACCAAGAGACCCAGTACTTC.

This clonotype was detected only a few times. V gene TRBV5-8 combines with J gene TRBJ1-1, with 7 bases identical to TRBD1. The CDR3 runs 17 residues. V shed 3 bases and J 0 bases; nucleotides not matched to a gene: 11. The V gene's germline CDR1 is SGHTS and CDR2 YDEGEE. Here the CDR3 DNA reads TGTGCCAGCAGCTGGAGACAGGGAGGTAGGATGAACACTGAAGCTTTCTTT. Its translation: CASSWRQGGRMNTEAFF.

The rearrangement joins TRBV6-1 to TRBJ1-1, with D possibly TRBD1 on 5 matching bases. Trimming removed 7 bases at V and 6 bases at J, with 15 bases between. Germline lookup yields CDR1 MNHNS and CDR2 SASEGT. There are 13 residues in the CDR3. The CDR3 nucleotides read TGTGCCAGCAATTGGGGAGAAGGGGCTGAAGCTTTCTTT. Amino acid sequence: CASNWGEGAEAFF.

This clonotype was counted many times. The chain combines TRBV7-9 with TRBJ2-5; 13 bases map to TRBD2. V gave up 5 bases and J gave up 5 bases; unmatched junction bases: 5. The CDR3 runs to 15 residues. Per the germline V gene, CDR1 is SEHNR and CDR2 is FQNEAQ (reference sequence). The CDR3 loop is CASSRLAGGSETQYF. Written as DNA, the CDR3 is TGTGCCAGCAGCCGACTAGCGGGAGGATCCGAGACCCAGTACTTC.

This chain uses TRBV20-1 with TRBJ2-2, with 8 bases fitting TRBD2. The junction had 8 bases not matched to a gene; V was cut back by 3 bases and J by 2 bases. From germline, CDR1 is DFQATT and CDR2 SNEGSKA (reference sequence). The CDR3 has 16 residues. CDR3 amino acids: CSASARSGVNTGELFF. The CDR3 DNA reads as TGCAGTGCTAGCGCTCGTAGCGGGGTCAACACCGGGGAGCTGTTTTTT.

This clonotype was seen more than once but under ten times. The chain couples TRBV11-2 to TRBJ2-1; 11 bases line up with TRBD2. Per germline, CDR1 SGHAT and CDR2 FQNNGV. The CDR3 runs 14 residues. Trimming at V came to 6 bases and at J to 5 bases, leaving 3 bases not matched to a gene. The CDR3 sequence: CASSEGLADNEQFF. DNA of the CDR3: TGTGCCAGCAGTGAGGGACTAGCGGACAATGAGCAGTTCTTC.